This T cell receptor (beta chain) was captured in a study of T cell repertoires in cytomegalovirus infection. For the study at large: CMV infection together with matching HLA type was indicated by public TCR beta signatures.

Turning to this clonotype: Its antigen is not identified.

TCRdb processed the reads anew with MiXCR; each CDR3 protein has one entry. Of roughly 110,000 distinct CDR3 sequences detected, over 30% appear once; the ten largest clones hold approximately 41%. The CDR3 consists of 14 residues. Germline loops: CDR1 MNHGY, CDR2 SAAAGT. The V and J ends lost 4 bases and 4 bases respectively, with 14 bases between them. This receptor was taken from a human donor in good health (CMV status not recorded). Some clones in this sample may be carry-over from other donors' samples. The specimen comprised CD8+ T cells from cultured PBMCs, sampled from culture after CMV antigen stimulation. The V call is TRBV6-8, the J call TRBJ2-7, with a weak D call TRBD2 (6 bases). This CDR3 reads CASSLGLSIYEQYF. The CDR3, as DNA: TGTGCCAGCAGTTTGGGACTGTCGATATACGAGCAGTACTTC.